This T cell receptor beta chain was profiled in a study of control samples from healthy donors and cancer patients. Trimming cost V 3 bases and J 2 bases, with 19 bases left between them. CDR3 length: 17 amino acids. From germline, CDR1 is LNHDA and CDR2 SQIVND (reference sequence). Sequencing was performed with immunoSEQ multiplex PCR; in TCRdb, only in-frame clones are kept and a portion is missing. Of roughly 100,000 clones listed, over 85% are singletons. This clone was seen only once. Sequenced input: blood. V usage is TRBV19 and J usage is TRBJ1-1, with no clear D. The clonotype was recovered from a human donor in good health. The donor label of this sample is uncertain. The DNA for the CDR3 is TGTGCCAGTAGTATCGACGAATATGGTCAGATAAACACTGAAGCTTTCTTT. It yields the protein CASSIDEYGQINTEAFF.